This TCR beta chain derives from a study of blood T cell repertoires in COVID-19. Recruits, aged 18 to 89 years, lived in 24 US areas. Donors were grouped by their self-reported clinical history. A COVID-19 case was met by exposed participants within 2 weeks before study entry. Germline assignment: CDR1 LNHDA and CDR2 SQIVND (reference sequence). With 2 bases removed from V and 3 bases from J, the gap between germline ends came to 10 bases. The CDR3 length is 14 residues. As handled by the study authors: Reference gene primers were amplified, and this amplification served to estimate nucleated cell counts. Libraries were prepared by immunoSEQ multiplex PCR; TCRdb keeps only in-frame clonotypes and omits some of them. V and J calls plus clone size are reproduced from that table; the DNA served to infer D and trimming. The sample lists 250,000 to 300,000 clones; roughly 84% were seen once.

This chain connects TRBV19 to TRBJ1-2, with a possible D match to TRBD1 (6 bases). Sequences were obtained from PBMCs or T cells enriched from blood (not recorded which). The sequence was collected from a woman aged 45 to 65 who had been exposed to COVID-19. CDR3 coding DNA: TGTGCCAGTAGTATACGGGGGGCGGACTATGGCTACACCTTC. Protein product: CASSIRGADYGYTF. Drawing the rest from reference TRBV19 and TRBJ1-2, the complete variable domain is DGGITQSPKYLFRKEGQNVTLSCEQNLNHDAMYWYRQDPGQGLRLIYYSQIVNDFQKGDIAEGYSVSREKKESFPLTVTSAQKNPTAFYLCASSIRGADYGYTFGSGTRLTVV.